This T cell receptor beta chain was captured by sequencing in a study of identical twins. Overall study findings and caveats: There were fewer insertions in abundant cord blood beta clonotypes, but memory repertoires showed no such pattern. When twins shared out-of-frame alpha sequences, those sequences had excess low generation probability.

A universal primer site was added by template switching, and unique molecular identifiers were carried by the cDNA. In TCRdb, the 5' RACE reads were re-called with MiXCR into one record per CDR3 protein. The top ten clones hold 8% to 10% of a sample with 350,000 or so distinct CDR3 sequences, roughly 10% of them seen once. This clonotype was seen at least ten times. Its target is not known. The V and J ends lost 6 bases and 6 bases respectively, with 12 bases between them. The CDR3 sequence is 13 residues long. In germline, CDR1 is SGHRS, CDR2 YFSETQ. This receptor was taken from a woman aged 50 to 60 in good health. The sample taken for sequencing was naive T cells sorted from blood. V is TRBV5-1 and J is TRBJ2-2, with unresolved D. The CDR3 loop reads CASTRVRSGELFF. The CDR3 nucleotides are TGCGCCAGCACTCGGGTTCGGTCCGGGGAGCTGTTTTTT.